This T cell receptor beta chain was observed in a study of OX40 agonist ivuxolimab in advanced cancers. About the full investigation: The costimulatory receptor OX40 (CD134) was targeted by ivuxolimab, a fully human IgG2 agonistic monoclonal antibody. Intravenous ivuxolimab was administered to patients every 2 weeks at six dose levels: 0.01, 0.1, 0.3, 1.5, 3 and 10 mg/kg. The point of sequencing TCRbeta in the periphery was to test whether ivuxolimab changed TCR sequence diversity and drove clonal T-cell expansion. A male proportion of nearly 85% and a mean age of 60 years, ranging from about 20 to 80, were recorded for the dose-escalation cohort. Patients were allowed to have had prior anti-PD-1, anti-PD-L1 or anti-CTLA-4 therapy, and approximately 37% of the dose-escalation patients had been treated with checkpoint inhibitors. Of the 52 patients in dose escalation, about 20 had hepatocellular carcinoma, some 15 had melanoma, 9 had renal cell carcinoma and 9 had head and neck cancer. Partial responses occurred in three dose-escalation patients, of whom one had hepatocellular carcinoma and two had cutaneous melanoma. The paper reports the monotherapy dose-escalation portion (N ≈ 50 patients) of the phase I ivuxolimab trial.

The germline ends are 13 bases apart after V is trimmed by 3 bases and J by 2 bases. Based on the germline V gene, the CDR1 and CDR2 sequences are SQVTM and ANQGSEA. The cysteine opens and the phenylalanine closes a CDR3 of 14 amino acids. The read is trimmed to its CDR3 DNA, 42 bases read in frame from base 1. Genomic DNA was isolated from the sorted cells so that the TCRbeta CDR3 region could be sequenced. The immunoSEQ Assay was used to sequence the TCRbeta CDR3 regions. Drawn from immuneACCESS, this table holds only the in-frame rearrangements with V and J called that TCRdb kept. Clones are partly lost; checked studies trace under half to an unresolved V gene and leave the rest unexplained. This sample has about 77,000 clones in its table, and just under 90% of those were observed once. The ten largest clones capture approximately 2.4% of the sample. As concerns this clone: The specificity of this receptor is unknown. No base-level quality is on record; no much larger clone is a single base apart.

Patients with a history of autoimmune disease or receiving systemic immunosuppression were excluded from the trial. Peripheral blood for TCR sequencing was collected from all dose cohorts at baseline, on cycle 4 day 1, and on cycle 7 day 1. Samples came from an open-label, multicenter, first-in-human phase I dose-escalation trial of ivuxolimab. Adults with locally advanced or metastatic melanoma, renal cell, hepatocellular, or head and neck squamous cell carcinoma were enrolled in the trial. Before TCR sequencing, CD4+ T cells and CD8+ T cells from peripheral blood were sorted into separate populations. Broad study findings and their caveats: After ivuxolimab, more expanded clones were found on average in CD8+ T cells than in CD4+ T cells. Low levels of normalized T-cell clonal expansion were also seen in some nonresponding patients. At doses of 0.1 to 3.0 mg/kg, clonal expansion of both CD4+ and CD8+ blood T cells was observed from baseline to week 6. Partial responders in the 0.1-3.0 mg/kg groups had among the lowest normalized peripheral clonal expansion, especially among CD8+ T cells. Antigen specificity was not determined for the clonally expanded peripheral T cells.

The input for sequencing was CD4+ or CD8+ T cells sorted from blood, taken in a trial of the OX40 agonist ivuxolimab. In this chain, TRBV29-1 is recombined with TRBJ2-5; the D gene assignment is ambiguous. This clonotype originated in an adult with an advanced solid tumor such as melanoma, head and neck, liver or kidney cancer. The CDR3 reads CSVEDPSTQETQYF. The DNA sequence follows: TGCAGCGTTGAGGACCCCAGTACTCAAGAGACCCAGTACTTC.